This is a list of T cell receptor beta chains from one sample in a study of T cell responses to AZD1222 COVID-19 vaccine. TCRdb keeps only in-frame clones here, not all; method: immunoSEQ multiplex PCR. The table includes some 140,000 clones, around nine tenths detected once. The source material was peripheral blood, sampled on day 0 of AZD1222 vaccination. These receptors originate from an adult in good health. Each CDR3 is given with its conserved first and last residue. Each record gives: D gene, J gene, clone size, V gene, CDR3 DNA, CDR3 protein. The D gene is left open where the match is weak. Rows may omit the clone size; those that give it use once, few, many or a size class.

. TRBJ1-2 . TRBV27 TGTGCCAGCACCACTAGAGGGGGGAGCTATGGCTACACCTTC CASTTRGGSYGYTF
. TRBJ1-1 . TRBV20-1 TGCAGTGCTAGTTCTAAAGGCGGCACTGAAGCTTTCTTT CSASSKGGTEAFF
. TRBJ1-4 . TRBV9 TGTGCCAGCAGTGAGGATGGTGCGGAAAAACTGTTTTTT CASSEDGAEKLFF
TRBD1 TRBJ2-1 . TRBV24-1 TGTGCCACCAGTGATCAAAAACAGGGGCAAGGAAGTGAGCAGTTCTTC CATSDQKQGQGSEQFF
. TRBJ2-1 . TRBV27 TGTGCCAGCGGAACTCCCGGACTCAACCTCTACAATGAGCAGTTCTTC CASGTPGLNLYNEQFF
. TRBJ2-7 . TRBV7-9 TGTGCCAGCAGCTTGTTTGGCGTGACAGGCCTGAGCTCCTACGAGCAGTACTTC CASSLFGVTGLSSYEQYF
TRBD1 TRBJ1-2 . TRBV14 TGTGCCAGCAGCCCCCACCTCAGGGGGCCAGGGGATGGCTACACCTTC CASSPHLRGPGDGYTF
TRBD2 TRBJ2-1 . TRBV11-1 TGTGCCAGCAGCAACTTAGCGGGAGCCTACAATGAGCAGTTCTTC CASSNLAGAYNEQFF
. TRBJ2-5 . TRBV5-1 TGCGCCAGCAGCTTTTCGGGACACGGTGAGGAGACCCAGTACTTC CASSFSGHGEETQYF
. TRBJ2-7 few TRBV3-1/TRBV3-2 TGTGCCAGCAGCGGCGGTAGCTCCTACGAGCAGTACTTC CASSGGSSYEQYF
TRBD1 TRBJ1-1 . TRBV15 TGTGCCACCAGCCCTGACAGGGCGATGAACACTGAAGCTTTCTTT CATSPDRAMNTEAFF
. TRBJ1-1 . TRBV5-4 TGTGCCAGCAGCTTGGTGGGGGGGGGCACTGAAGCTTTCTTT CASSLVGGGTEAFF
. TRBJ2-3 . TRBV13 TGTGCCAGCAACAGCCCCCGCCGGGGGGCGCCCACAGATACGCAGTATTTT CASNSPRRGAPTDTQYF
. TRBJ2-5 . TRBV9 TGTGCCAGCAGCGTAGGTCGTCAAGGGGTGACCCAGTACTTC CASSVGRQGVTQYF
TRBD2 TRBJ2-3 . TRBV7-3 TGTGCCAGCAGCCTAGCGACTAGCGGGGGGGCCCGCACAGATACGCAGTATTTT CASSLATSGGARTDTQYF
. TRBJ1-2 once TRBV6-5 TGTGCCAGCCGCCCTTTCGACATCTATGGCTACACCTTC CASRPFDIYGYTF
TRBD1 TRBJ1-6 . TRBV30 TGTGCCTGGAGTTTTTCGGGACAGGGTAATTCACCCCTCCACTTT CAWSFSGQGNSPLHF
. TRBJ1-1 . TRBV27 TGTGCCAGCAGAACGGGGTACACTGAAGCTTTCTTT CASRTGYTEAFF
TRBD1 TRBJ1-5 . TRBV30 TGTGCCTGGAGTGGAACGACAGGGGGCCCTCAGCCCCAGCATTTT CAWSGTTGGPQPQHF
. TRBJ1-1 . TRBV10-3 TGTGCCATCAGTGAGGGGGTAACCAATGAAGCTTTCTTT CAISEGVTNEAFF
TRBD2 TRBJ2-1 once TRBV6-2/TRBV6-3 TGTGCCAGCAGTTACTCTGAGCGGGGGGCCTTCTACAATGAGCAGTTCTTC CASSYSERGAFYNEQFF
. TRBJ1-4 . TRBV27 TGTGCCAGCAGTGCCGCCGGGACGGGCGGGGAGGGTGAAAAACTGTTTTTT CASSAAGTGGEGEKLFF
. TRBJ1-1 . TRBV4-3 TGCGCCAGCAGCCAAGATGGTCAAGGACCCGAAGTTAGGAACACTGAAGCTTTCTTT CASSQDGQGPEVRNTEAFF
TRBD1 TRBJ2-7 few TRBV5-4 TGTGCCAGCACCTTAGGGACAGGGGGTTACGAGCAGTACTTC CASTLGTGGYEQYF
TRBD1 TRBJ1-2 . TRBV18 TGTGCCAGCTCACCAGGGACAGGGTTTAACTATGGCTACACCTTC CASSPGTGFNYGYTF
. TRBJ1-5 . TRBV27 TGTGCCACCGGGAACAGGGAGCCCCAGCATTTT CATGNREPQHF
TRBD1 TRBJ1-2 . TRBV5-4 TGTGCCAGCAGACAGGGGACAGGGGGCGCCAACTATGGCTACACCTTC CASRQGTGGANYGYTF
. TRBJ1-1 . TRBV3-1/TRBV3-2 TGTGCCAGCAGCCAAACAGGACTGAACACTGAAGCTTTCTTT CASSQTGLNTEAFF